Included here is one T cell receptor (beta chain) sequence, with context. The CDR3 is 16 residues long. Per germline, CDR1 PRHDT and CDR2 FYEKMQ (reference sequence). The ends were cut back, 4 bases at V and 6 bases at J, with 19 bases in the middle. This sample was taken from a study of OX40 agonist ivuxolimab in advanced cancers. Overall study context: At 0.01 to 10 mg/kg, ivuxolimab was administered intravenously to patients every 2 weeks.

Produced via immunoSEQ multiplex PCR; TCRdb's table is partial and in-frame only. The data contain 20,000 to 25,000 clones, more than 70% of them singletons. The sequence came from an adult with an advanced solid tumor such as melanoma, head and neck, liver or kidney cancer. Sample: CD4+ or CD8+ T cells sorted from blood, taken in a trial of the OX40 agonist ivuxolimab. The chain carries TRBV13 and TRBJ2-1; D is perhaps TRBD1 (6 bases). CDR3 loop: CASSWRVGPGANEQFF. The CDR3 DNA reads as TGTGCCAGCAGCTGGCGCGTCGGCCCAGGGGCCAATGAGCAGTTCTTC.